The present entry profiles one T cell receptor beta chain with its context. The target antigen is unknown. This sample is drawn from a study of T cell clones after liver transplantation. In the study overall: Samples came from ITN030ST, which attempted immunosuppression withdrawal within 2 years of liver transplantation. A pre-transplant mixed lymphocyte reaction with TCRbeta sequencing defined graft-donor-reactive clones followed in post-transplant blood. The study's findings and limits: In a couple of subjects, few donor cells limited the measurable donor-reactive repertoire. These preliminary findings come from unstandardized post-transplant sampling times.

The data were produced by immunoSEQ multiplex PCR, yet TCRdb's version contains in-frame clones alone and is incomplete. This sample has around 80,000 clones, with 65% to 85% found just once. V lost 4 bases to trimming and J lost 6 bases, with 17 bases between them. The CDR3 is 15 residues long. Germline V gives CDR1 SGHNT, CDR2 YYREEE (reference sequence). The chain couples TRBV5-4 to TRBJ2-1; no reliable D call. This sample comprised CD4+ T cells from blood, obtained approximately 45 months after liver transplant. The receptor comes from a human patient who received a liver transplant. A subset of T cells may come from the graft donor. The DNA of the CDR3 is TGTGCCAGCAGCCCTGACACTTTAAGATCCAATGAGCAGTTCTTC. This encodes CASSPDTLRSNEQFF.